This T cell receptor (beta chain) was sequenced in a study of shared clonotypes between healthy human individuals (dated by TCRdb to the early 2020s). Study-level background: Three men and two women, aged 18 to 49 years, made up the cohort. The study deeply sequenced blood TCR repertoires of about five healthy adults to estimate repertoire size and the extent of clonotype sharing between individuals. To increase sequencing depth and limit assay-specific biases, TCR repertoire library preparation and sequencing were carried out by different laboratories using diverse techniques. Per donor, leukapheresis produced somewhere between about 0.9 and 9.5 billion PBMCs. The paper's findings and limits, for the study overall: The genetic and exposure-history diversity represented was limited by the small number of donors. Only blood was sampled, and tissue TCR repertoires likely differ from those in blood. Pairwise subsampling indicated that sequencing depth was expected to affect the degree of clonotype sharing among donors.

Cut back by 7 bases and 11 bases, the V and J ends lie 20 bases apart. The CDR3 starts with the cysteine, ends with the phenylalanine, and has 14 residues. Left in the record is the CDR3 DNA by itself, 42 bases read in frame from the first base. According to the germline V gene, CDR1 reads SNHLY and CDR2 reads FYNNEI. Using the deep immunoSEQ assay, multiplex PCR amplified TCR CDR3 regions from genomic DNA. For each cell subset, the extracted genomic DNA was distributed evenly across all wells of several immunoSEQ 96-well plates, and each plate served as one replicate. For unsorted PBMC, 300 ng genomic DNA, equal to around 30,000 T cell genomes, was loaded into each replicate PCR. Ten immunoSEQ deep assay plates were used to sequence unsorted PBMC genomic DNA. The purified libraries were quantified using a Qubit 3.0 fluorometer, sized with a Bioanalyzer 2100, and then quantified again using the KAPA Library Quantification kit. Every immunoSEQ 96-well plate was sequenced on a separate single-read 150-cycle Illumina NextSeq 550 flow cell. The published analysis was carried out like this. The immunoSEQ output contained only junctional sequences without quality scores, so filtering could not match that applied to full-length reads. To assign V/J genes and CDR3, sequences were annotated using PyIR, a Python wrapper for IgBLAST v1.9, with IMGT germline references. Any read was removed if the V/J assignment was weak (E-value above 1e-6), the CDR3 was missing, or the read contained stop codons, out-of-frame junctions, or ambiguous translated residues. V3J clonotypes were defined as sequences sharing an identical inferred V gene, J gene, and CDR3 amino acid sequence. To compute the percentage overlap between repertoires, the number of shared unique clonotypes was divided by the size of the smaller repertoire. Three approaches were used to assess repertoire richness: RTK rarefaction, the Chao1 estimator, and Recon v2.1 estimates of unobserved clonotypes. In its TCRdb copy, this immuneACCESS table keeps in-frame sequences only and misses some clones. Where compared with another copy, unresolved V genes explain less than half of these, and the others have no known cause. V, J and clone size were drawn from that table, and D and trimming were deduced from the DNA. The sample table lists about 460,000 clones, approximately 77% of them with a count of one. Approximately 12% of the sample rests with the top ten.

Healthy HIV-negative adults with no recently reported acute infections or vaccinations were included as donors. Every donor was a Caucasian adult residing in Nashville, Tennessee, USA. For unsorted samples, tens of millions of PBMCs were counted, and genomic DNA was extracted using the QIAamp DNA Blood Mini kit. Blood was collected by leukapheresis, and PBMCs were isolated by Ficoll-Histopaque density gradient centrifugation and then cryopreserved in liquid nitrogen vapor phase. About this clone: The antigen it binds to is not known. Per-nucleotide qualities are absent, and no much larger clonotype sits a single base away.

The receptor was derived from a woman in her thirties or forties in good health. Some clones in this sample may be carry-over from other donors' samples. The V and J segments used are TRBV2 and TRBJ1-4; possibly the D gene is TRBD1, per 5 matching bases. Sequenced sample: PBMCs. The DNA sequence is as follows: TGTGCCAGCACCTTAAGGGGTCCTTCGGGGAAACTGTTTTTT. Translated, it reads CASTLRGPSGKLFF. The variable domain in full, with residues beyond the CDR3 obtained from the reference TRBV2 and TRBJ1-4 genes, is EPEVTQTPSHQVTQMGQEVILRCVPISNHLYFYWYRQILGQKVEFLVSFYNNEISEKSEIFDDQFSVERPDGSNFTLKIRSTKLEDSAMYFCASTLRGPSGKLFFGSGTQLSVL.